This T cell receptor (beta chain) was recorded in a study of T cell responses to AZD1222 COVID-19 vaccine. General observations from the study: Regions 160-218 and 743-854 held dominance among vaccine-associated CD4 TCRs, which spanned spike. Only five or six AZD1222 recipients were seropositive at baseline.

Clones were sequenced by immunoSEQ multiplex PCR, and TCRdb holds only the in-frame ones, with some missing. The sample shows over 90,000 clones, over 75% of them seen only once. As regards this clone: What it binds is not known.

This CDR3 region has 13 residues. Trimming stripped 6 bases from V and 9 bases from J, with 15 bases between. The chain joins TRBV12-3 or TRBV12-4 to TRBJ1-5; no clear D gene. Here the sequenced sample was peripheral blood, taken 28 days after the second AZD1222 dose. The receptor comes from an adult who received the AZD1222 COVID-19 vaccine. The CDR3 spells CASSANVQWPQHF. Here the CDR3 DNA reads TGTGCCAGCAGCGCCAACGTCCAATGGCCCCAGCATTTT.